This TCR beta chain was profiled in a study of T cell repertoires in cytomegalovirus infection. The V gene lost 4 bases and the J gene lost 6 bases, with 18 bases spanning the gap. The length of the CDR3 is 15 residues. The germline gives CDR1 SGHDN, CDR2 FVKESK. Study results and limitations: Dominant in the ex vivo response were TCR beta clonotypes restricted by HLA-C and specific for CMV.

This clonotype was seen only a few times. The antigen remains unidentified. TCRdb called the reads again in MiXCR, with one record for every CDR3 protein. In the table there are about 740,000 distinct CDR3 sequences, around 35% of which are singletons. The source is a human donor in good health (CMV status not recorded). Some clones in this sample may be carry-over from other donors' samples. This sample comprised cultured PBMCs, obtained from culture after CMV antigen stimulation. The chain has TRBV14 and TRBJ1-1; D not resolved. This chain's CDR3 is CASSPWPRKHPEAFF. The CDR3 bases are TGTGCCAGCAGCCCGTGGCCCAGAAAACACCCTGAAGCTTTCTTT.